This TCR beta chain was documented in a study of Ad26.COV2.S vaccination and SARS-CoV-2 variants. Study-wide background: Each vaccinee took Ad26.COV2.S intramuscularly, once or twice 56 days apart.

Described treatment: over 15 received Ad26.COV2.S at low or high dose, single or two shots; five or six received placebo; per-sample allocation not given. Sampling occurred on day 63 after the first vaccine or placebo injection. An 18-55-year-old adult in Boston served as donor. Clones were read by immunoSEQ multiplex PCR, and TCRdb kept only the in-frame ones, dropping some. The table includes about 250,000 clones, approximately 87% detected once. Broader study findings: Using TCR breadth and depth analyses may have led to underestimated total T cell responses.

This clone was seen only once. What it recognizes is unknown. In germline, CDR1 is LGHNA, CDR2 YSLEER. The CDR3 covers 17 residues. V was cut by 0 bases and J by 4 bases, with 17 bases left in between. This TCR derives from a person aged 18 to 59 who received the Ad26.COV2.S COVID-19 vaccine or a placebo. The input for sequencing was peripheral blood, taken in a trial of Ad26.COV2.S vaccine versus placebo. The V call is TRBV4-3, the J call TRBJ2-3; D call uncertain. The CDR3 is CASSQDFKLGWADTQYF. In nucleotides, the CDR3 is TGCGCCAGCAGCCAAGACTTCAAGCTTGGGTGGGCAGATACGCAGTATTTT.